This TCR beta chain comes out of a study of cytomegalovirus exposure and HLA in healthy donors. Whole-study results and caveats: Researchers counted roughly 160 TCR beta chains as cytomegalovirus-associated.

V was clipped by 3 bases and J by 5 bases; unmatched bases: 10. The germline V gene encodes CDR1 SGHDT and CDR2 YYEEEE. The CDR3 has 16 amino acids. The PCR had 60 Vbeta and 13 Jbeta primers. The method was immunoSEQ multiplex PCR; TCRdb's version includes in-frame clones alone and lacks a portion of them. Reported are nearly 200,000 clones; the ten largest clones contain less than 0.9%. In the case of this clone: What it binds is unknown.

The sample was PBMCs. The receptor was isolated from a boy aged 10-17 years in good health and CMV-seronegative. The chain joins TRBV5-6 to TRBJ2-5; 10 bases agree with TRBD1. As DNA, the CDR3 is TGTGCCAGCAGCTCTTCAGACAGGGGGCGCCGGGAGACCCAGTACTTC. It translates to CASSSSDRGRRETQYF.